This entry lists 3 T cell receptor beta chains sequenced from one sample in a study of cytomegalovirus exposure and HLA in healthy donors. Profiled with immunoSEQ multiplex PCR; TCRdb holds only in-frame clones, not every one. The data contain roughly 150,000 clones, about 89% of them singletons. The material sequenced was PBMCs. These receptors were collected from a woman between 18 and 30 years old in good health and CMV-seropositive.

The table lists this clone with a few counts. J is TRBJ2-1 and V is TRBV5-1, with 8 bases aligning to TRBD2. The CDR3 covers 16 residues. The J segment lost 6 bases and the V segment lost 0 bases, leaving 8 bases of the junction unmatched. CDR1 is SGHRS, CDR2 YFSETQ, per germline. Here the CDR3 reads CASSLATGRASNEQFF. CDR3 bases: TGCGCCAGCAGCTTGGCCACCGGGAGGGCCAGCAATGAGCAGTTCTTC.

This chain connects TRBV5-1 to TRBJ2-2, with D possibly being TRBD1 (8 bases). V lost 9 bases and J 4 bases, leaving 19 bases between the germline ends. Germline V lookup: CDR1 SGHRS, CDR2 YFSETQ. The CDR3 has 15 amino acids. The CDR3 protein is CATMTGDYITGELFF. CDR3 in DNA: TGCGCCACCATGACAGGGGACTACATCACCGGGGAGCTGTTTTTT. Looking up the rest from reference TRBV5-1 and TRBJ2-2 gives the full variable domain: KAGVTQTPRYLIKTRGQQVTLSCSPISGHRSVSWYQQTPGQGLQFLFEYFSETQRNKGNFPGRFSGRQFSNSRSEMNVSTLELGDSALYLCATMTGDYITGELFFGEGSRLTVL.

The chain carries TRBV10-3 and TRBJ2-1; possible D gene TRBD2, 5 bases. Germline assignment: CDR1 ENHRY and CDR2 SYGVKD. Between the trimmed V and J ends, which lost 8 bases and 6 bases, there was a span of 14 bases. The CDR3 consists of 13 residues. CDR3 coding DNA: TGTGCCATCTTTGCTAGCTCGAGCAATGAGCAGTTCTTC. It yields the protein CAIFASSSNEQFF.